What follows is one T cell receptor (beta chain) and its context. This clonotype was detected only a few times. This clone's antigen is unknown. Per-nucleotide qualities are absent, and no much larger clonotype sits a single base away. Trimming removed 4 bases from V and 9 bases from J, leaving 22 bases between the germline ends. The germline V gene provides CDR1 MGHRA and CDR2 YSYEKL. Including cysteine and phenylalanine, the CDR3 has 16 amino acids. Left in the record is the CDR3 DNA by itself, 48 bases read in frame from the first base. The data were obtained in a study of patients and donors after allogeneic stem cell transplantation (dated by TCRdb to the early 2020s). To prepare the library, RT-PCR was applied. Sequenced on a NextSeq 550. Clones were called with MiXCR by TCRdb after fastp trimmed the public reads at Q25, and only in-frame beta chains were retained. Rows are combined by CDR3 protein, so each entry shows the most common genes and DNA. Recorded for this sample are about a million distinct CDR3 sequences; under 20% of them occurred a single time. 6% of the sample belongs to the ten largest clones.

The clonotype comes from a human donor who was either an allogeneic HSCT recipient or a stem cell or donor lymphocyte infusion donor (not recorded which). It is not recorded whose cells these are; they may come from a transplant donor. The chain employs TRBV4-1 and TRBJ2-1; a tentative D call is TRBD2 (6 bases match). Sequencing input: blood, either unsorted or a sorted T cell fraction (not recorded which). The nucleotide sequence reads TGCGCCAGCAGCCCGGGGACCGGCGGGATTAGGGGTGAGCAGTTCTTC. It codes for CASSPGTGGIRGEQFF.